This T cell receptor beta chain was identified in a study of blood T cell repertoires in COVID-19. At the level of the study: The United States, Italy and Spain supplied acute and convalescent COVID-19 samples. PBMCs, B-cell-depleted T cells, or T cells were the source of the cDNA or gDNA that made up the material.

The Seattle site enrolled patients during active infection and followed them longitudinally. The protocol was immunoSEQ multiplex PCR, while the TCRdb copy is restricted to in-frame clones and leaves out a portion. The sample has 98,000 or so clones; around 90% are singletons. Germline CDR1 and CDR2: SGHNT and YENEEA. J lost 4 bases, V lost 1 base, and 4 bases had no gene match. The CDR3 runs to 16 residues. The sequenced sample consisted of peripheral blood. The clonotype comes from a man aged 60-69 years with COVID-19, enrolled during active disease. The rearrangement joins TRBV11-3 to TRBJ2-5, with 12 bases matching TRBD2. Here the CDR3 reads CASSLGTSGISETQYF. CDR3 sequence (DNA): TGTGCCAGCAGCTTAGGGACTAGCGGGATTTCAGAGACCCAGTACTTC. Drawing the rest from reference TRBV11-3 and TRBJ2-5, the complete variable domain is EAGVVQSPRYKIIEKKQPVAFWCNPISGHNTLYWYLQNLGQGPELLIRYENEEAVDDSQLPKDRFSAERLKGVDSTLKIQPAELGDSAVYLCASSLGTSGISETQYFGPGTRLLVL.